This TCR beta chain was recovered during a study of blood T cell repertoires in COVID-19. How the authors handled the data: Using reference gene primer amplification, nucleated cell counts were estimated. Measured with immunoSEQ multiplex PCR; TCRdb has only the in-frame clones, and not every one. V and J calls plus clone size are reproduced from that table; the DNA served to infer D and trimming. The profile shows about 250,000 clones, 80% to 85% of them singletons. V lost 4 bases and J lost 1, with 5 bases in between. This CDR3 is built from 12 residues. The germline CDR1 and CDR2 sequences are LGHDT and YNNKEL (reference sequence).

This TCR was recovered from a person aged 70 to 85 with COVID-19, enrolled during active disease. Source material: peripheral blood. The V and J genes are TRBV3-1 (or the pseudogene TRBV3-2) and TRBJ2-7; D remains unclear. The CDR3 loop reads CASSLFSYEQYF. In DNA, the CDR3 is TGTGCCAGCAGCCTATTTTCCTACGAGCAGTACTTC.